This T cell receptor (beta chain) was retrieved from a study of blood T cell repertoires in COVID-19. For the study at large: Nucleic acid was either cDNA or gDNA, and it came from T cells, B-cell-depleted T cells, or PBMCs.

V was trimmed by 5 bases and J by 3 bases, leaving 17 bases between them. Germline V gives CDR1 MNHEY, CDR2 SMNVEV (reference sequence). The CDR3 is made up of 15 amino acids. Per the original data handling: Reference gene primer amplification in the assay estimated nucleated cell counts. Some clones are missing from TCRdb's copy, which holds only in-frame ones; the method was immunoSEQ multiplex PCR. D and trimming come from the DNA, and the V and J calls and clone size come from that table. The data hold under 300,000 clones, with 86% observed a single time. What was sequenced was peripheral blood. This chain joins TRBV27 and TRBJ2-7, with D possibly TRBD2 on 6 matching bases. This sequence originates from a young man who had recovered from COVID-19. The CDR3 loop is CASSPLGRGGYEQYF. The CDR3 DNA is TGTGCCAGCAGTCCCCTTGGGCGGGGCGGCTACGAGCAGTACTTC.